This record looks at one TCR beta chain sequence and its context. This clonotype was recorded many times. Its binding antigen is unknown. One base away there is no much larger clone; base qualities are not given. These data come from a study of spatial heterogeneity in lung cancer (dated by TCRdb to the late 2010s). In terms of the full investigation: Beta-chain transcripts were consistently detected in greater numbers than alpha-chain transcripts, which likely reflects a higher abundance of beta-chain transcripts. The study quantitatively compared TCR alpha and beta repertoires across multiple tumor regions, matched nontumor lung and blood in non-small cell lung cancer. In the raw uncorrected reads, each unique combination of TCR and UMI appeared on average more than ten times. The study linked features of the TCR repertoire to counts of nonsynonymous mutations, which were determined by whole-exome sequencing of tumor tissue. At surgery, about 210 tumor regions, around 64 matched nontumor lung samples and more than 55 PBMC samples were TCR-sequenced for both alpha and beta chains. A strong correlation was found between TCR transcript counts in tumor regions and a T cell transcriptional module score from matched bulk RNA-seq.

The library came from 5' RACE. The sample was run on a NextSeq 500. In the TCR library protocol, a unique molecular identifier was attached to each TCR cDNA molecule so that PCR and sequencing errors could be corrected. The source study handled its data this way. TCR identification, UMI-based error correction and CDR3 extraction were all carried out with Decombinator tools. TCRs above a frequency of 2 per 1,000, corresponding to the top 1% of the tumor frequency distribution, were defined as expanded. Expanded tumor TCRs were classed as regional if statistically deemed absent (corrected P<0.05) from at least one tumor region, otherwise ubiquitous. Renyi diversity was computed with the R vegan package after each repertoire had been subsampled 100 times to 5,000 TCRs. CDR3 similarity networks were built from amino acid triplet string-kernel similarity, connecting CDR3s with pairwise similarity above 0.82. TCRdb took the public reads, trimmed them with fastp at Q25, ran MiXCR for clone calling and kept in-frame beta chains. Rows with a matching CDR3 protein are joined into one entry that keeps the most common DNA and genes. TCRdb's processing, not the authors', yielded these V and J calls. This sample gives about 12,000 distinct CDR3 sequences in total; 4% to 6% of them show up just once. 36% of the sample lies in the top ten.

This specimen's time point label, per the study, means: sample taken at primary tumor resection. Donors were over 60 patients with early-stage, untreated non-small cell lung cancer from the lung TRACERx cohort. Whole RNA extracted from tumor and nontumor lung tissue, or from cryopreserved PBMC samples, was used for TCR sequencing without cell sorting. Only patients with enough RNA available from two or more tumor regions were chosen for TCR sequencing. A lung pathologist reviewed the tumor and adjacent nontumor lung specimens before the specimens were selected. The paper as a whole reports these results and caveats: Confirming at a functional level the hypothesis that regional TCRs recognize regional mutations was considered to require additional single-cell paired TCR alpha and beta sequencing. Counts of ubiquitous and regional expanded TCRs correlated with counts of ubiquitous and regional nonsynonymous mutations, respectively. The tumor nonsynonymous mutation count correlated with the number of expanded alpha and beta TCRs within the tumor. TCR-seq was estimated to cover only roughly 7% of tumor T cells for alpha chains and about 13% for beta chains.

Trimming costs V 0 bases and J 12 bases, and their ends lie 15 bases apart. Measured from the cysteine to the phenylalanine, the CDR3 is 13 residues long. CDR3 DNA is the only sequence kept; it has 39 bases, read in frame from the first base. Based on the germline V gene, the CDR1 and CDR2 sequences are SGHRS and YFSETQ. This receptor was identified in a male donor with early-stage non-small cell lung cancer. The chain links TRBV5-1 with TRBJ1-1; the D gene is perhaps TRBD1, on 6 matching bases. Sequences were derived from lung tumor tissue, sampled at surgery. The CDR3 region has the sequence CASSLAETGETFF. The sequence in DNA is TGCGCCAGCAGCTTGGCAGAGACAGGCGAAACTTTCTTT. With all but the CDR3 taken from the reference TRBV5-1 and TRBJ1-1 genes, the full variable domain is: KAGVTQTPRYLIKTRGQQVTLSCSPISGHRSVSWYQQTPGQGLQFLFEYFSETQRNKGNFPGRFSGRQFSNSRSEMNVSTLELGDSALYLCASSLAETGETFFGQGTRLTVV.